What follows is one TCR beta chain and its context. This clonotype was observed many times. Its antigen remains unidentified. It has no much larger one-base neighbor in the sample; base qualities were not kept. The source of the sample is a study of T cells in Graves' hyperthyroidism and ophthalmopathy (dated by TCRdb to about 2019). For context, the study as a whole: Peripheral blood samples were taken at initial diagnosis, before any treatment was given. TCR V-J signatures able to tell the groups apart were searched for in a discovery cohort of approximately 95 patients, of whom over 40 had Graves' ophthalmopathy and roughly 57 had stable Graves' hyperthyroidism. Whether ophthalmopathy could be predicted prospectively was tested in an independent validation cohort made up of some 20 hyperthyroidism patients plus 17 patients who later progressed to ophthalmopathy. The 75 to 100 discovery patients were randomly split 7:3 into training and test sets. Thyroid tissue and blood T-cell repertoires from about six Graves' hyperthyroidism patients were also compared in the study. Once sampling was done, hyperthyroidism patients were given methimazole at a starting dose of 30 mg daily, whereas ophthalmopathy patients were given high-dose intravenous methylprednisolone. According to the paper, TCR Vbeta CDR3 sequencing was carried out on 135 peripheral blood samples, which came from under 50 ophthalmopathy, around 74 hyperthyroidism and approximately 17 progressor patients. Broader findings and caveats from the paper: Sample size was not statistically predetermined, and blinding of investigators to group allocation was not performed. Most expanded thyroid clonotypes (frequency above 0.001) were also detected in blood, suggesting blood repertoires may reflect thyroid immune responses. In cross-validation, a model built on a 13 V-J signature told ophthalmopathy apart from stable hyperthyroidism with 85% to 90% sensitivity and approximately 84% specificity, and in testing the same model reached 80%/75%. In validation, progression to ophthalmopathy was predicted by the model with around 71% sensitivity and 72.22% specificity, a median of 6.5 months before onset.

Stable Graves' hyperthyroidism was defined as no progression to ophthalmopathy during 18 months of follow-up. Hyperthyroidism patients were aged 18 to 65 years and newly diagnosed, with disease duration of less than 2 months. The study excluded patients with uncontrolled infections, other autoimmune diseases, pregnancy or lactation. Clinical symptoms, serum thyroxine and TRAb, thyroid ultrasound, and orbital computed tomography formed the basis for the diagnoses. PBMCs were separated from roughly 9.6 ml of fresh peripheral blood using Ficoll-Paque density gradient centrifugation. Total RNA was extracted using Trizol reagent, and RNA quality was assessed on an Agilent 2100 Bioanalyzer. TCR beta CDR3 regions were amplified from RNA transcripts. A first-round RT-PCR of the TCR CDR3 used the HTBI primer set with the Qiagen OneStep RT-PCR kit. Libraries were constructed in a second round of multiplex PCR, after which size selection and purification were carried out. Sequencing of the libraries was done on an Illumina HiSeq2000 using paired-end 100 bp reads. For the original study's pipeline: SOAPnuke was used to process the raw data, throwing out any read that contained adapters or uncalled bases, had a mean Phred below 15, or lacked an exact constant-primer or identifier match. COPE v1.2.5 was used to merge high-quality paired reads, and clonotypes were defined as unique nucleotide sequences. MiTCR v1.1 was used to align clonotypes to the IMGT TRBV, TRBD and TRBJ reference segments. Only V-J combinations with frequency above 0.0001, covering approximately 99% of repertoires, were analysed. The TCS score was defined as the ratio of F50 (clonal expansion) to E x V (chaos), calculated using BLOSUM62-based TCRdist between CDR3 peptides within each V-J. Welch's t-statistics and random forest reduced 500 to 650 V-J features to 10 to 15, which were used in a naive Bayes classifier (R e1071). The public sequencing data were trimmed at Q25 with fastp and processed into clonotypes with MiXCR by TCRdb, which kept only in-frame beta chains. Rows with a matching CDR3 protein are joined into one entry that keeps the most common DNA and genes. These V and J calls rely on TCRdb rather than the paper's analysis. The sample table contains 380,000 or so distinct CDR3 sequences; only one count was recorded for about 18% of them. The ten most abundant clones make up approximately 4% of the sample.

The CDR3, cysteine through phenylalanine, is 14 amino acids long. Only the CDR3 portion is preserved as DNA: 42 bases, with reading frame beginning at the first base. V gives up 3 bases and J gives up 3 bases, and the segment between their germline ends measures 8 bases. From the germline V gene, CDR1 is MGHDK and CDR2 is SYGVNS. The receptor was derived from a woman aged 18 to 35 with Graves' hyperthyroidism. Sequencing used blood. The rearranged chain carries TRBV25-1 and TRBJ2-2, and possibly TRBD1, on 6 matching bases. The CDR3 protein is CASSDAGDTGELFF. The DNA sequence is TGTGCCAGCAGTGATGCAGGGGACACCGGGGAGCTGTTTTTT.